These 24 T cell receptor beta chains came from one sample sequenced in a study of CD8 T cell repertoires and HIV-1 epitope variants. Data came from immunoSEQ multiplex PCR; TCRdb stores just in-frame clones and leaves some out. Of about 1,100 clones in the sample, about 69% were seen once. Antigens for these TCRs are unknown. Material for sequencing was cultured CD8+ T cells derived from PBMCs. Receptors were obtained from a male donor with HIV.

By sample share, this clone is large. The chain recombines TRBV19 with TRBJ2-1; 14 bases map to TRBD2. After removal of 2 bases from V and 8 bases from J, the junction contained 14 bases not matched to a gene. The CDR3 has 19 amino acids. Looked up from germline, CDR1 is LNHDA and CDR2 is SQIVND (reference sequence). The CDR3 sequence is CASSIQPGLAGDFLDEQFF. For the CDR3, the DNA is TGTGCCAGTAGTATACAGCCGGGACTAGCGGGAGATTTCTTAGATGAGCAGTTCTTC.

The chain employs TRBV28 and TRBJ1-5, with D uncertain. V gave up 2 bases and J gave up 6 bases, with 11 bases separating them. The V gene's germline CDR1 is MDHEN and CDR2 SYDVKM. This CDR3 is 14 amino acids long. The CDR3 DNA is TGTGCCAGCAGTTTAGAAAGTGGGATTCAGCCCCAGCATTTT. Its protein is CASSLESGIQPQHF.

This chain connects TRBV5-6 to TRBJ2-2, with D uncertain. Germline assignment: CDR1 SGHDT and CDR2 YYEEEE. This CDR3 region has 14 residues. Trimming shortened V by 3 bases and J by 5 bases, and 11 bases separated the two germline ends. The CDR3 DNA is TGTGCCAGCAGCTCTGGCCAGCCAACCGGGGAGCTGTTTTTT. This encodes CASSSGQPTGELFF.

The chain has TRBV15 and TRBJ1-2; D gene uncertain. CDR1 is LNHNV and CDR2 is YYDKDF in the germline V gene (reference sequence). The CDR3 extends over 16 amino acids. V shed 1 base and J shed 4 bases, with 16 bases lying between them. CDR3 DNA sequence: TGTGCCACCAGCAGAGTCCCGTTCGGGGTTGGCTATGGCTACACCTTC. Translating it yields CATSRVPFGVGYGYTF.

The chain uses TRBV27 and TRBJ1-3; 8 nucleotides align to TRBD1. The germline V gene encodes CDR1 MNHEY and CDR2 SMNVEV (reference sequence). V shed 5 bases, J shed 4 bases, and the junction held 7 bases outside the gene matches. The CDR3 sequence is 15 residues long. Written as DNA, the CDR3 is TGTGCCAGCAGTCCAGGGACAGGTGTCGGAAACACCATATATTTT. Translating it yields CASSPGTGVGNTIYF.

CDR3 protein: CASSAETALNEQYF. The DNA of the CDR3 is TGTGCCAGCAGCGCCGAGACAGCACTGAACGAGCAGTACTTC. The chain links TRBV6-5 to TRBJ2-7; tentative D call: TRBD1 (5 bases). This CDR3 has 14 residues. Germline lookup yields CDR1 MNHEY and CDR2 SVGAGI. Trimming pared 6 bases from V and 5 bases from J, leaving 17 bases between.

J is TRBJ2-3 and V is TRBV13; D perhaps matches TRBD2 (5 bases). Trimming cost V 5 bases and J 1 base, with 16 bases left between them. The CDR3 length is 16 residues. From germline, CDR1 is PRHDT and CDR2 FYEKMQ (reference sequence). DNA of the CDR3: TGTGCCAGCAGCGGCCGAGAGGAGGAGGGCACAGATACGCAGTATTTT. It codes for CASSGREEEGTDTQYF.

This clone showed up just a few times. V gene TRBV9 combines with J gene TRBJ2-7; D perhaps matches TRBD1 (7 bases). With 2 bases removed from V and 5 bases from J, the gap between germline ends came to 14 bases. CDR3 length: 14 residues. Germline V CDR1 and CDR2: SGDLS, YYNGEE. CDR3 DNA: TGTGCCAGCAGCGTGTCAGGGGGGATGGACGAGCAGTACTTC. Translated, it gives CASSVSGGMDEQYF. The variable domain in full, completed from reference TRBV9 and TRBJ2-7, reads DSGVTQTPKHLITATGQRVTLRCSPRSGDLSVYWYQQSLDQGLQFLIQYYNGEERAKGNILERFSAQQFPDLHSELNLSSLELGDSALYFCASSVSGGMDEQYFGPGTRLTVT.

By frequency in the sample, this clone is hyperexpanded (1% or more). The chain is built from TRBV28 and TRBJ1-2; D gene uncertain. Looked up from germline, CDR1 is MDHEN and CDR2 is SYDVKM. Trimming removed 8 bases at V and 1 base at J, with 20 bases between. The CDR3 consists of 16 residues. The CDR3 reads CASGLYPLDLNYGYTF. In DNA, the CDR3 is TGTGCCAGCGGCTTATATCCCTTGGACCTTAACTATGGCTACACCTTC.

This chain uses TRBV6-6 with TRBJ2-7; possibly TRBD1 or TRBD2 for D (5 bases each). This CDR3 comprises 14 residues. Germline assignment: CDR1 MNHNY and CDR2 SVGAGI (reference sequence). Trimming removed 6 bases from V and 2 bases from J, with 14 bases in between. The CDR3 coding sequence is TGTGCCAGCAGCCCCGGGGCGATTACCTACGAGCAGTACTTC. Amino acids: CASSPGAITYEQYF.

This rearrangement joins TRBV10-2 to TRBJ2-7; D gene uncertain. Germline CDR1 reads WSHSY; CDR2 reads SAAADI. V dropped 8 bases and J dropped 5 bases, with 19 bases sitting between them. This CDR3 has 14 residues. This CDR3 is CASAPGSLWDEQYF. The CDR3 coding sequence is TGCGCCAGCGCCCCAGGCAGCCTTTGGGACGAGCAGTACTTC.

J is TRBJ1-4 and V is TRBV7-9; TRBD1 matches at 7 bases. Unmatched junction bases numbered 8, after V lost 5 bases and J lost 5 bases. From germline, CDR1 is SEHNR and CDR2 FQNEAQ (reference sequence). CDR3 length equals 15 residues. CDR3 sequence reads: CASSPEGAMNEKLFF. For the CDR3, the DNA is TGTGCCAGCAGCCCAGAGGGGGCGATGAATGAAAAACTGTTTTTT.

Within the sample, this clone is hyperexpanded. This sequence joins TRBV7-2 and TRBJ2-7; 7 bases are a match to TRBD1. Germline CDR1 SGHTA, CDR2 FQGNSA. The V gene end was trimmed by 3 bases and the J gene end by 7 bases; junction bases not matched to a gene: 9. This CDR3 comprises 14 residues. Here the CDR3 DNA reads TGTGCCAGCAGCTTGGGACAGTACCTTCGTGAGCAGTACTTC. Amino acid sequence: CASSLGQYLREQYF.

This clone has only one observation. The rearrangement links TRBV29-1 to TRBJ1-1; the D is unclear. The V end lost 6 bases, the J end lost 8 bases, and 10 bases lay between the germline ends. The CDR3 runs to 10 residues. From germline, CDR1 is SQVTM and CDR2 ANQGSEA. CDR3 DNA sequence: TGCAGCGTCCTGAGACAAGAAGCTTTCTTT. As protein: CSVLRQEAFF.

The chain couples TRBV27 to TRBJ2-7, with D hard to call. The CDR3 covers 15 residues. The V end lost 0 bases, the J end lost 5 bases, and 14 bases lay between the germline ends. Looked up from germline, CDR1 is MNHEY and CDR2 is SMNVEV (reference sequence). Here the CDR3 reads CASSLSSWVPNEQYF. In DNA form, the CDR3 reads TGTGCCAGCAGTTTATCGTCCTGGGTACCTAACGAGCAGTACTTC.

This clone is large. The J gene is TRBJ2-7, the V gene TRBV10-3; D is perhaps TRBD2 (6 bases). Trimming took off 10 bases at V and 4 bases at J, with 17 bases between the two ends. The CDR3 is 13 amino acids. The germline CDR1 and CDR2 sequences are ENHRY and SYGVKD. DNA of the CDR3: TGTGCCACCCTAGGGGACTCTACTTACGAGCAGTACTTC. Amino acid sequence: CATLGDSTYEQYF.

The table lists this clone with a few counts. In DNA, the CDR3 is TGTGCCAGTAGTATAGGTGAGGATACGCAGTATTTT. This encodes CASSIGEDTQYF. The V gene is TRBV19, the J gene TRBJ2-3; D gene uncertain. V lost 1 base to trimming and J lost 6 bases, with 5 bases between them. The CDR3 is 12 amino acids. CDR1 is LNHDA and CDR2 is SQIVND in the germline V gene (reference sequence).

This clone is labeled as large. V usage is TRBV27 and J usage is TRBJ2-7, with D maybe TRBD2 (6 bases). Trimming removed 6 bases from V and 2 bases from J, with 20 bases in between. This CDR3 contains 16 residues. The germline V gene encodes CDR1 MNHEY and CDR2 SMNVEV (reference sequence). The CDR3 DNA reads as TGTGCCAGCAGCTTAACCTCAGGGACTTTCGCCTACGAGCAGTACTTC. Translated, it gives CASSLTSGTFAYEQYF.

V usage is TRBV5-1 and J usage is TRBJ2-7; TRBD1 matches 9 bases. Germline CDR1 is SGHRS and CDR2 is YFSETQ. V was clipped by 4 bases and J by 9 bases; unmatched bases: 11. The CDR3 runs 14 residues. The CDR3 DNA reads as TGCGCCAGCAGCCTAACAATGGGACAGGGAGGGCAGTACTTC. Translating it yields CASSLTMGQGGQYF.

The chain combines TRBV10-3 with TRBJ2-7; 10 nucleotides match TRBD2. Trimming at V came to 8 bases and at J to 2 bases, leaving 3 bases not matched to a gene. This CDR3 is built from 13 residues. Germline V gives CDR1 ENHRY, CDR2 SYGVKD. CDR3 sequence: CAIGTSGAYEQYF. CDR3 sequence (DNA): TGTGCCATCGGAACTAGCGGGGCCTACGAGCAGTACTTC.

V usage is TRBV4-2 and J usage is TRBJ1-6; 8 nucleotides line up with TRBD1. The germline gives CDR1 LGHNA, CDR2 YNFKEQ. The J segment lost 10 bases and the V segment lost 2 bases, leaving 13 bases of the junction unmatched. This CDR3 spans 17 amino acids. The CDR3 DNA reads TGTGCCAGCAGCCAATTCTGGTACGAGACAGGGGCCTCACCCCTCCACTTT. Protein: CASSQFWYETGASPLHF.

The chain has TRBV7-9 and TRBJ2-2; the D is unclear. Germline values: CDR1 SEHNR, CDR2 FQNEAQ (reference sequence). V was shortened by 3 bases and J by 8 bases, with 10 bases between the two germline ends. CDR3 length equals 13 residues. This chain's CDR3 is CASSLKSSGELFF. As DNA, the CDR3 is TGTGCCAGCAGCTTGAAGAGTTCTGGGGAGCTGTTTTTT.

The chain carries TRBV4-3 and TRBJ1-2, with a possible D match to TRBD1 (5 bases). With 1 base removed from V and 4 bases from J, the gap between germline ends came to 13 bases. The CDR3 covers 15 residues. CDR1 is LGHNA, CDR2 YSLEER, per germline. The CDR3 region is CASSQGLGTSYGYTF. In nucleotides, the CDR3 is TGCGCCAGCAGCCAAGGTCTCGGGACTTCCTATGGCTACACCTTC.

Only a few counts were recorded for this clone. The chain recombines TRBV6-5 with TRBJ1-2, with D possibly matching TRBD1 (5 bases). CDR3 size: 12 residues. Germline V gives CDR1 MNHEY, CDR2 SVGAGI. The V and J ends lost 2 bases and 6 bases respectively, with 7 bases between them. The CDR3 here is CASSYRDHGYTF. CDR3 nucleotides: TGTGCCAGCAGTTACAGGGACCATGGCTACACCTTC.